What follows are 25 T cell receptor beta chains derived from one specimen sequenced in a study of regulatory T cells in long-lasting Graves disease. Stated time point: persistent/refractory GD, antithyroid drugs over 5 years with positive TRAb. Isolated PBMC RNA provided the starting material for the TCR library. CDR3 regions were amplified by Arm-PCR using iRepertoire HTBI primers to build TCR beta libraries. Using its own MiXCR run on the multiplex PCR reads, TCRdb lists one record per CDR3 protein. The sample has 300,000 to 400,000 distinct CDR3 sequences, around 20% seen once. The specimen comprised peripheral blood mononuclear cells (PBMCs), sampled when the disease was refractory, from a patient treated with antithyroid drugs. The receptors come from a female donor with Graves disease.

This clonotype was seen at least ten times. The chain recombines TRBV28 with TRBJ1-1, with D perhaps TRBD1 (5 bases). Trimming removed 3 bases from V and 7 bases from J, with 12 bases in between. The CDR3 spans 13 residues. In germline, CDR1 is MDHEN, CDR2 SYDVKM. The CDR3 here is CASSFLGQSEAFF. The DNA of the CDR3 is TGTGCCAGCAGTTTTTTGGGGCAGAGTGAAGCTTTCTTT.

This clonotype showed up just a few times. The V call is TRBV20-1, the J call TRBJ2-7; 8 nucleotides agree with TRBD2. The trim removed 1 base at V and 3 bases at J, leaving 2 bases unmatched. Germline CDR1 is DFQATT and CDR2 is SNEGSKA (reference sequence). This CDR3 spans 13 amino acids. The CDR3 sequence: CSARGGRYYEQYF. The DNA for the CDR3 is TGCAGTGCTAGAGGCGGGAGGTACTACGAGCAGTACTTC.

On this clonotype itself: This may stem from a read error, because a much larger clone lies one nucleotide away. This chain links TRBV12-3 or TRBV12-4 with TRBJ1-2; 8 bases align to TRBD1. The CDR3 runs to 16 residues. Germline trimming cut 5 bases from V and 6 bases from J; bases unmatched to any gene: 14. CDR3 in DNA: TGTGCCAGCAGTGATCGGACGGCAGGGGGCTCGGATGGCTACACCTTC. Its translation is CASSDRTAGGSDGYTF.

This clonotype was seen a few times. The genes are TRBV7-3 and TRBJ2-7, with TRBD2 as a possible D gene (7 bases). Trimming took off 5 bases at V and 6 bases at J, with 26 bases between the two ends. This CDR3 is 17 amino acids long. The germline V gene encodes CDR1 SGHTA and CDR2 FQGTGA. The CDR3 DNA sequence: TGTGCCAGCAGCCCCACCATCTCGGGCCGGGGGGCTCGCGAGCAGTACTTC. Its protein is CASSPTISGRGAREQYF.

The J gene is TRBJ2-2, the V gene TRBV12-3 or TRBV12-4, with TRBD1 matching over 9 bases. The CDR3 length is 15 residues. Trimming at V came to 4 bases and at J to 1 base, leaving 1 base not matched to a gene. The CDR3 DNA reads TGTGCCAGCAGTTGGGACAGGGTGAACACCGGGGAGCTGTTTTTT. Translated, it gives CASSWDRVNTGELFF.

A note on this clonotype: It may be a read error: a sequence one base away is much more abundant. The rearrangement uses TRBV6-1 and TRBJ2-7; possibly TRBD1 for D (5 bases). The length of the CDR3 is 15 residues. The V gene's germline CDR1 is MNHNS and CDR2 SASEGT. Between the trimmed V and J ends, which lost 4 bases and 0 bases, there was a span of 13 bases. The CDR3 region is CASSGYWTSSYEQYF. The CDR3 DNA is TGTGCCAGCAGTGGGTACTGGACATCCTCCTACGAGCAGTACTTC.

This clonotype has only a few counts. The CDR3 DNA reads TGCAGCGTTGCGGGACAGACTAATGAAAAACTGTTTTTT. It yields the protein CSVAGQTNEKLFF. The chain uses TRBV29-1 and TRBJ1-4; 7 bases are shared with TRBD1. Germline V gene sequence: CDR1 SQVTM, CDR2 ANQGSEA. The CDR3 covers 13 residues. V lost 4 bases, J lost 2 bases, and 1 base stayed unmatched. Full variable domain (remainder filled in from reference TRBV29-1 and TRBJ1-4): SAVISQKPSRDICQRGTSLTIQCQVDSQVTMMFWYRQQPGQSLTLIATANQGSEATYESGFVIDKFPISRPNLTFSTLTVSNMSPEDSSIYLCSVAGQTNEKLFFGSGTQLSVL.

A remark on this clonotype: One junction end does not reproduce the germline sequence, and a read error may be involved. J is TRBJ1-2 and V is TRBV6-2 or TRBV6-3, with 7 nucleotides matching TRBD1. CDR1 and CDR2 from the germline V gene are MNHEY and SVGEGT. This CDR3 region has 14 residues. The CDR3 DNA reads as TGTGCCAGCGGTTACCCCGGGACAGACTATGGCTACACCTTC. It translates to CASGYPGTDYGYTF.

This clonotype has a count of ten or more. The chain carries TRBV28 and TRBJ1-6, with unresolved D. Deletions cut 7 bases from V and 4 bases from J, with 8 bases between. The CDR3 length is 13 residues. Germline assignment: CDR1 MDHEN and CDR2 SYDVKM. CDR3 in DNA: TGTGCCAGCAACGGCTTATATAATTCACCCCTCCACTTT. Translating it yields CASNGLYNSPLHF. The variable domain in full, with the rest retrieved from reference TRBV28 and TRBJ1-6, is DVKVTQSSRYLVKRTGEKVFLECVQDMDHENMFWYRQDPGLGLRLIYFSYDVKMKEKGDIPEGYSVSREKKERFSLILESASTNQTSMYLCASNGLYNSPLHFGNGTRLTVT.

This chain joins TRBV19 and TRBJ2-7; possible D gene TRBD1, 6 bases. The germline CDR1 and CDR2 sequences are LNHDA and SQIVND (reference sequence). V lost 4 bases and J 6 bases, leaving 19 bases between the germline ends. The CDR3 has 15 residues. CDR3 protein: CASSNGGTGSSEQYF. The DNA for the CDR3 is TGTGCCAGTAGTAATGGTGGAACAGGGTCGAGCGAGCAGTACTTC.

This clonotype was counted ten times or more. The CDR3 DNA follows: TGTGCCAGCAGCTTAGGGACTAGCGACCACGAGCAGTACTTC. Translating gives CASSLGTSDHEQYF. The V and J genes are TRBV7-6 and TRBJ2-7; 9 nucleotides align to TRBD2. V gave up 1 base and J gave up 5 bases; unmatched junction bases: 3. CDR3 size: 14 residues. Germline assignment: CDR1 SGHVS and CDR2 FNYEAQ.

This clonotype appeared once. The chain has TRBV18 and TRBJ2-3; D remains unclear. Between the trimmed V and J ends, which lost 5 bases and 4 bases, there was a span of 13 bases. CDR3 length equals 14 residues. Germline-derived CDR1 and CDR2 are KGHSH and LQKENI. This chain's CDR3 is CASSSTKDADTQYF. CDR3 bases: TGTGCCAGCTCATCTACCAAGGACGCAGATACGCAGTATTTT.

The J gene is TRBJ2-2, the V gene TRBV5-1; 12 bases are a match to TRBD2. Germline V gene sequence: CDR1 SGHRS, CDR2 YFSETQ. Unmatched junction bases numbered 5, after V lost 4 bases and J lost 7 bases. The CDR3 extends over 15 amino acids. The DNA for the CDR3 is TGCGCCAGCAGCCTCCTAGCGGGAGGGCACGGGGAGCTGTTTTTT. The encoded protein is CASSLLAGGHGELFF.

This chain joins TRBV11-2 and TRBJ2-2; a weak D match, TRBD1 (6 bases). Trimming pared 3 bases from V and 3 bases from J, leaving 20 bases between. The CDR3 sequence is 18 residues long. Germline V gene sequence: CDR1 SGHAT, CDR2 FQNNGV. This CDR3 reads CASSFIGTTRQDTGELFF. In nucleotides, the CDR3 is TGTGCCAGCAGCTTCATTGGTACGACTCGACAGGACACCGGGGAGCTGTTTTTT.

J is TRBJ1-1 and V is TRBV18; D is ambiguous. The V end was cut by 1 base, the J end by 3 bases, with 12 bases between. CDR3 size: 15 residues. Germline values: CDR1 KGHSH, CDR2 LQKENI. The CDR3 DNA reads as TGTGCCAGCTCACCACATCTTCGGTTGGACACTGAAGCTTTCTTT. Its protein is CASSPHLRLDTEAFF.

The sample holds a few counts of this clonotype. This rearrangement joins TRBV9 to TRBJ1-1; D gene ambiguous. CDR1 is SGDLS and CDR2 is YYNGEE in the germline V gene. This CDR3 contains 15 residues. With 0 bases removed from V and 4 bases from J, the gap between germline ends came to 13 bases. The CDR3 region is CASSVAPLVGTEAFF. CDR3 DNA sequence: TGTGCCAGCAGCGTAGCTCCCCTGGTCGGCACTGAAGCTTTCTTT.

This clonotype came up many times. This rearrangement joins TRBV15 to TRBJ2-3; possible D gene TRBD2, 6 bases. Germline CDR1 reads LNHNV; CDR2 reads YYDKDF (reference sequence). CDR3 length equals 16 residues. The V end was cut by 3 bases, the J end by 2 bases, with 15 bases between. CDR3 loop: CATSRFGLKDTDTQYF. The CDR3 bases are TGTGCCACCAGCAGGTTTGGACTAAAAGACACAGATACGCAGTATTTT. The full variable domain, rest sourced from reference TRBV15 and TRBJ2-3, is DAMVIQNPRYQVTQFGKPVTLSCSQTLNHNVMYWYQQKSSQAPKLLFHYYDKDFNNEADTPDNFQSRRPNTSFCFLDIRSPGLGDTAMYLCATSRFGLKDTDTQYFGPGTRLTVL.

In this sample, this clonotype turned up many times. This chain joins TRBV7-2 and TRBJ1-4; 8 nucleotides line up with TRBD1. The CDR3 has 15 amino acids. V gave up 1 base and J gave up 4 bases; unmatched junction bases: 2. Germline CDR1 and CDR2: SGHTA and FQGNSA. The CDR3 DNA is TGTGCCAGCAGCTTAGAACAGGGGGGTAATGAAAAACTGTTTTTT. Protein product: CASSLEQGGNEKLFF.

The V gene is TRBV28, the J gene TRBJ2-5; 12 bases line up with TRBD2. Trimming cost V 8 bases and J 2 bases; bases outside gene matches: 6. From germline, CDR1 is MDHEN and CDR2 SYDVKM. This CDR3 has 15 residues. CDR3 bases: TGTGCCAGCCGTCGGACTAGCGGGACTCAAGAGACCCAGTACTTC. Translated, it gives CASRRTSGTQETQYF.

With regard to this clonotype: Given a much more abundant clone one base away, this may be a read error. J is TRBJ1-1 and V is TRBV30, with no clear D. The CDR3 runs to 13 residues. CDR1 is GTSNPN, CDR2 SVGIG, per germline (reference sequence). The CDR3 DNA is TGTGCCTGGAGTGGACAACTGAACGCTGAAGCTTTCTTT. Translated: CAWSGQLNAEAFF.

This clonotype was detected a few times. V is TRBV3-1 and J is TRBJ2-1; 9 positions match TRBD2. The germline CDR1 and CDR2 sequences are LGHDT and YNNKEL (reference sequence). CDR3 size: 16 residues. J was trimmed by 3 bases and V by 1 base; bases with no gene match: 4. CDR3 region: CASSQVLLAGYNEQFF. CDR3 nucleotide sequence: TGTGCCAGCAGCCAAGTATTACTAGCGGGCTACAATGAGCAGTTCTTC.

This clonotype showed up many times. V gene TRBV7-2 combines with J gene TRBJ1-1; no definite D call. Germline V lookup: CDR1 SGHTA, CDR2 FQGNSA. V lost 1 base to trimming and J lost 4 bases, with 10 bases between them. CDR3 length: 14 amino acids. CDR3 DNA sequence: TGTGCCAGCAGCTTAGAACGGAGGAGCACTGAAGCTTTCTTT. Translated: CASSLERRSTEAFF.

This clonotype came up many times. This rearrangement joins TRBV6-4 to TRBJ2-5; TRBD2 aligns across 11 bases. After removal of 5 bases from V and 5 bases from J, the junction contained 7 bases not matched to a gene. Germline assignment: CDR1 MRHNA and CDR2 SNTAGT. The CDR3 is made up of 15 amino acids. CDR3 protein: CASSYLAGGQETQYF. DNA for the CDR3: TGTGCCAGCAGTTATTTAGCGGGGGGGCAGGAGACCCAGTACTTC.

V usage is TRBV6-7 and J usage is TRBJ2-7; possibly TRBD1 or TRBD2 for D (5 bases each). TRBV6-7 is marked as an open reading frame, function uncertain. The V and J ends lost 1 base and 4 bases respectively, with 26 bases between them. This CDR3 has 19 amino acids. As DNA, the CDR3 is TGTGCCAGCAGTTACTTAGTTGGTAGCGTTCCGGGACCAGAGTACGAGCAGTACTTC. It specifies CASSYLVGSVPGPEYEQYF.

The V and J genes are TRBV7-9 and TRBJ1-1; TRBD1 is a possible D gene (5 bases). Trimming took off 6 bases at V and 4 bases at J, with 12 bases between the two ends. Germline CDR1 SEHNR, CDR2 FQNEAQ (reference sequence). This CDR3 spans 13 amino acids. CDR3 sequence: CASSLDMGTEAFF. As DNA, the CDR3 is TGTGCCAGCAGTTTGGACATGGGCACTGAAGCTTTCTTT.